The clone carrying this T cell receptor beta chain has a count of ten or more. Each CDR3 protein gets one entry after TCRdb re-called the 5' RACE reads with MiXCR. The sample has approximately 580,000 distinct CDR3 sequences; about a sixth are singletons. The CDR3 covers 11 residues. The germline gives CDR1 MNHEY, CDR2 SMNVEV (reference sequence). The ends were cut back, 3 bases at V and 7 bases at J, with 7 bases in the middle. The data belong to a study of T cells after yellow fever vaccination. This chain connects TRBV27 to TRBJ2-7, with D maybe TRBD2 (6 bases). This specimen consisted of PBMCs, obtained 4 to 5 days after the first yellow fever vaccination. The sequence was obtained from a man aged 18-30 years who received the YFV17D yellow fever vaccine. CDR3 DNA: TGTGCCAGCAGTTTCGGAGGGGAGCAGTACTTC. This encodes CASSFGGEQYF.